The clone carrying this TCR beta chain has ten or more counts. Generation of TCR cDNA used 5'RACE template switching (which added a universal primer site and UMIs). Each CDR3 protein gets one entry after TCRdb re-called the 5' RACE reads with MiXCR. The table lists some 340,000 distinct CDR3 sequences, approximately 4% of them singletons. The data derive from a study of T cells after yellow fever vaccination. Germline values: CDR1 SGHVS, CDR2 FNYEAQ. This CDR3 has 15 amino acids. V lost 2 bases and J 1 base, leaving 12 bases between the germline ends. The sequencing used PBMCs, collected 5 days after the yellow fever booster vaccination. This sequence joins TRBV7-6 and TRBJ2-7, with D perhaps given as TRBD1 or TRBD2 (6 bases each). The clonotype was recovered from a man aged 18 to 29 who received the YFV17D yellow fever vaccine. The CDR3 here is CASSLNGGWSYEQYF. The CDR3 DNA reads as TGTGCCAGCAGCTTAAACGGGGGCTGGTCCTACGAGCAGTACTTC.